The T cell receptor beta chain described here comes from a study of T-cell reconstitution after alpha-beta-depleted transplantation in children (TCRdb year 2016). Broadly, across the study: Using TCR repertoire profiling, the study followed T-cell immune reconstitution in a quantitative way in children after TCRalphabeta/CD19-depleted allogeneic hematopoietic cell transplantation. The full study reports these points: In some patients, the high TCRbeta diversity seen at day 60 was put down to recipient T cells and intrathymic progenitors that had survived conditioning. Hyperexpanded clone frequencies declined over subsequent months; after one year, T-cell counts and TCRbeta diversity were mostly attributed to newly produced T cells. Apparently early alphabetaT-cell count recovery about two months after transplant reportedly relied on only several hundred rapidly expanded clones derived from non-depleted graft cells.

Receptors were amplified or captured by PCR. Sequencing was performed on an Illumina HiSeq 2500. Molecular barcoding was employed in the preparation of TCR libraries, with unique molecular identifiers being used to normalize TCRbeta repertoire quantification. TCRdb ran its own pipeline on the public reads, namely fastp trimming at Q25 and MiXCR clone calling, and kept in-frame beta chains. Identical CDR3 proteins give one entry, which carries the most common genes and DNA. This sample comprises approximately 1,000,000 distinct CDR3 sequences, about 31% of them detected only once. Roughly 28% of the sample is in the top ten clones. As concerns this clonotype: Its specific antigen is unknown. No much larger clonotype is one base removed from it; base qualities were not supplied.

The sample's treatment or condition, from its label and the paper: allogeneic hematopoietic cell transplantation with graft depleted of TCRalphabeta T cells and CD19 B cells. The transplant recipients were children given TCRalphabeta/CD19-depleted allogeneic hematopoietic cell grafts. Inclusive of the bounding cysteine and phenylalanine, the CDR3 is 16 residues long. Only the CDR3 portion is preserved as DNA: 48 bases, with reading frame beginning at the first base. According to the germline V gene, CDR1 reads SGHTA and CDR2 reads FQGNSA. The V end gives up 5 bases and the J end 0 bases, leaving 7 bases in the junction not matched to a gene.

The V gene is TRBV7-2 and the J gene is TRBJ2-7, with TRBD1 identical over 10 junction bases. The source of this sequence is a boy in the first two years of life who had a stem cell transplant for SCID, so the T cells may come from the graft donor. The specimen comprised PBMCs, mostly from graft donor cells, sampled 360 days after TCRalphabeta/CD19-depleted stem cell transplant. For the CDR3, the sequence is CASSHLDRGHSYEQYF. The DNA sequence reads TGTGCCAGCAGCCACCTAGACAGGGGGCACTCCTACGAGCAGTACTTC.